This passage covers 25 T cell receptor beta chains from one sample sequenced in a study of cytomegalovirus exposure and HLA in healthy donors (dated by TCRdb to about 2017). Receptor libraries were prepared by the immunoSEQ multiplex PCR assay. TCRdb obtained this table from immuneACCESS and retained in-frame rearrangements with V and J assigned. These tables miss some clones; where compared with another copy, unresolved V genes account for less than half of the shortfall, and the remainder is unexplained. The sample records more than 60,000 clones, over 95% of which are singletons. The ten largest clonotypes hold roughly 5% of the sample. The sample consisted of PBMCs. These receptors were collected from a woman in her late teens or twenties in good health and CMV-seropositive.

The J gene is TRBJ1-5, the V gene TRBV6-5; 7 bases agree with TRBD1. The CDR3 has 14 residues. CDR1 MNHEY and CDR2 SVGAGI come from the germline V gene. V was clipped by 6 bases and J by 6 bases; unmatched bases: 8. CDR3 sequence: CASSRQGESQPQHF. The CDR3 coding sequence is TGTGCCAGCAGCCGACAGGGAGAGAGTCAGCCCCAGCATTTT.

This chain connects TRBV5-1 to TRBJ2-7, with 11 bases identical to TRBD2. Germline CDR1 and CDR2: SGHRS and YFSETQ. The CDR3 loop spans 15 amino acids. J gave up 3 bases and V 4 bases, and 6 bases lay outside the gene matches. The DNA of the CDR3 is TGCGCCAGCAGCGCCGAACTAGCGGGAGTCTACGAGCAGTACTTC. Translated: CASSAELAGVYEQYF.

V gene TRBV4-3 combines with J gene TRBJ1-2, with a possible D match to TRBD1 (6 bases). From germline, CDR1 is LGHNA and CDR2 YSLEER. V lost 6 bases and J lost 0, with 17 bases in between. The CDR3 contains 16 residues. Here the CDR3 DNA reads TGCGCCAGCAGAGCCGACCGGGACATAGCTAACTATGGCTACACCTTC. Translation: CASRADRDIANYGYTF.

This rearrangement joins TRBV18 to TRBJ2-3; 7 nucleotides match TRBD2. The length of the CDR3 is 16 residues. V lost 6 bases, J lost 3 bases, and 12 bases stayed unmatched. The V gene's germline CDR1 is KGHSH and CDR2 LQKENI. CDR3 DNA sequence: TGTGCCAGCTCCCCGTCGGGGGAGGGCACGACAGATACGCAGTATTTT. Translated, it gives CASSPSGEGTTDTQYF. The full variable domain, with the rest looked up from reference TRBV18 and TRBJ2-3, is NAGVMQNPRHLVRRRGQEARLRCSPMKGHSHVYWYRQLPEEGLKFMVYLQKENIIDESGMPKERFSAEFPKEGPSILRIQQVVRGDSAAYFCASSPSGEGTTDTQYFGPGTRLTVL.

The V and J genes are TRBV30 and TRBJ2-7; 9 nucleotides match TRBD1. The CDR3 is 14 amino acids. V trimming: 1 base; J trimming: 5 bases; junction bases outside the gene matches: 6. The V gene's germline CDR1 is GTSNPN and CDR2 SVGIG (reference sequence). The CDR3 sequence: CAWSAPGQGHEQYF. The CDR3, as DNA: TGTGCCTGGAGTGCGCCGGGACAGGGTCACGAGCAGTACTTC. Based on the CDR3 plus reference TRBV30 and TRBJ2-7, the full variable domain is SQTIHQWPATLVQPVGSPLSLECTVEGTSNPNLYWYRQAAGRGLQLLFYSVGIGQISSEVPQNLSASRPQDRQFILSSKKLLLSDSGFYLCAWSAPGQGHEQYFGPGTRLTVT.

V usage is TRBV27 and J usage is TRBJ2-1, with 8 bases aligning to TRBD2. There are 15 residues in the CDR3. V trimming: 4 bases; J trimming: 6 bases; junction bases outside the gene matches: 8. CDR1 and CDR2 from the germline V gene are MNHEY and SMNVEV (reference sequence). CDR3 residues: CASSSPGLGGNEQFF. The CDR3 DNA reads as TGTGCCAGCAGTTCCCCGGGACTAGGGGGCAATGAGCAGTTCTTC.

This clone was picked up a small number of times. This chain links TRBV5-1 with TRBJ2-7, with a tentative D call TRBD2 (6 bases). The CDR3 has 13 residues. The germline gives CDR1 SGHRS, CDR2 YFSETQ. With 3 bases removed from V and 2 bases from J, the gap between germline ends came to 9 bases. CDR3 coding DNA: TGCGCCAGCAGCTCTGGCGGGACCTACGAGCAGTACTTC. Amino acid sequence: CASSSGGTYEQYF. Together with reference TRBV5-1 and TRBJ2-7, the CDR3 gives the full variable domain: KAGVTQTPRYLIKTRGQQVTLSCSPISGHRSVSWYQQTPGQGLQFLFEYFSETQRNKGNFPGRFSGRQFSNSRSEMNVSTLELGDSALYLCASSSGGTYEQYFGPGTRLTVT.

This rearrangement joins TRBV19 to TRBJ2-1; TRBD2 matches 8 bases. V shed 1 base and J 9 bases; nucleotides not matched to a gene: 14. Germline V gives CDR1 LNHDA, CDR2 SQIVND (reference sequence). CDR3 length equals 17 residues. The CDR3 DNA follows: TGTGCCAGTAGTATAGCCGGCTGTCGGGAGGGCCTTGGTGAGCAGTTCTTC. Amino acid sequence: CASSIAGCREGLGEQFF.

The table lists this clone with a count of one. The chain uses TRBV12-5 and TRBJ2-5; D may be TRBD1 (5 bases). The CDR3 consists of 16 residues. The V end was cut by 7 bases, the J end by 2 bases, with 20 bases between. From germline, CDR1 is LGHNT and CDR2 FRNRAP. DNA of the CDR3: TGTGCTAGTGCTCCCTCCTGGGGCAGGCCACAAGAGACCCAGTACTTC. Amino acid sequence: CASAPSWGRPQETQYF.

The V call is TRBV7-6, the J call TRBJ2-2, with TRBD1 identical over 7 bases. Germline CDR1 and CDR2: SGHVS and FNYEAQ. J lost 8 bases, V lost 5 bases, and 5 bases had no gene match. This CDR3 is 13 amino acids long. The CDR3 region has the DNA TGTGCCAGCAGCAACACAGGGGCAGGGGAGCTGTTTTTT. It yields the protein CASSNTGAGELFF. The full variable domain, its missing parts supplied by reference TRBV7-6 and TRBJ2-2, is GAGVSQSPRYKVTKRGQDVALRCDPISGHVSLYWYRQALGQGPEFLTYFNYEAQQDKSGLPNDRFSAERPEGSISTLTIQRTEQRDSAMYRCASSNTGAGELFFGEGSRLTVL.

The chain recombines TRBV6-5 with TRBJ2-4; tentative D call: TRBD1 (5 bases). The CDR3 runs to 16 residues. V lost 4 bases, J lost 1 base, and 14 bases lay in between. Per the germline V gene, CDR1 is MNHEY and CDR2 is SVGAGI. CDR3 nucleotides: TGTGCCAGCAGTTCGGACCACAAGGGGGCCAAAAACATTCAGTACTTC. Its translation is CASSSDHKGAKNIQYF.

The chain has TRBV2 and TRBJ2-2; D unclear. With 4 bases removed from V and 3 bases from J, the gap between germline ends came to 3 bases. The germline CDR1 and CDR2 sequences are SNHLY and FYNNEI. This CDR3 has 12 residues. CDR3 bases: TGTGCCAGCAGTGCGTACACCGGGGAGCTGTTTTTT. It encodes CASSAYTGELFF.

The gene calls are TRBV7-2 and TRBJ2-4; maybe TRBD2 (6 bases). Per germline, CDR1 SGHTA and CDR2 FQGNSA. This CDR3 is built from 16 residues. V was trimmed by 1 base and J by 0 bases, leaving 10 bases between them. For the CDR3, the DNA is TGTGCCAGCAGCTTAGGGCGGGACCTAGCCAAAAACATTCAGTACTTC. This translates into CASSLGRDLAKNIQYF.

This chain links TRBV30 with TRBJ2-7, with D uncertain. The length of the CDR3 is 16 residues. The germline V and J ends were trimmed by 0 bases and 4 bases, with 19 bases remaining between them. Germline loops: CDR1 GTSNPN, CDR2 SVGIG (reference sequence). In DNA, the CDR3 is TGTGCCTGGAGTGTACTCCCGAATAACCCAAAGTACGAGCAGTACTTC. This codes for CAWSVLPNNPKYEQYF.

This clone came up once. This chain connects TRBV7-3 to TRBJ2-1; 12 bases map to TRBD2. V lost 1 base to trimming and J lost 9 bases; unmatched junction nucleotides: 7. Germline assignment: CDR1 SGHTA and CDR2 FQGTGA. The CDR3 length is 16 residues. In nucleotides, the CDR3 is TGTGCCAGCAGCTTAAATGGACTAGCGGGACCCGGTGAGCAGTTCTTC. This codes for CASSLNGLAGPGEQFF.

V and J are TRBV18 and TRBJ2-3, with TRBD2 matching over 12 bases. Germline V CDR1 and CDR2: KGHSH, LQKENI. This CDR3 is 16 amino acids long. Losses at the gene ends were 1 base for V and 6 bases for J; bases not matched to a gene: 5. CDR3 protein: CASSPRPLAGGDTQYF. The CDR3 region has the DNA TGTGCCAGCTCACCACGTCCGCTAGCGGGAGGGGATACGCAGTATTTT.

This clone was recorded once. The chain employs TRBV7-9 and TRBJ2-5; the match to TRBD2 covers 9 bases. CDR1 is SEHNR and CDR2 is FQNEAQ in the germline V gene (reference sequence). The CDR3 sequence is 16 residues long. V was pared by 5 bases and J by 7 bases, with 14 bases of the junction left unmatched. The CDR3 sequence is CASSRGSGGYMGTQYF. The DNA of the CDR3 is TGTGCCAGCAGCAGGGGCAGCGGGGGGTACATGGGGACCCAGTACTTC.

The chain combines TRBV28 with TRBJ1-1; no firm D call. The CDR3 totals 17 residues. The germline CDR1 and CDR2 sequences are MDHEN and SYDVKM. The V end lost 3 bases, the J end lost 0 bases, and 17 bases lay between the germline ends. For the CDR3, the DNA is TGTGCCAGCAGTTTTTCCTTTGGGGAGGGTATGAACACTGAAGCTTTCTTT. This encodes CASSFSFGEGMNTEAFF.

This clone was seen just once. V and J are TRBV19 and TRBJ2-3, with 7 bases that match TRBD2. CDR3 size: 13 residues. Germline V gene lookup returns CDR1 LNHDA and CDR2 SQIVND (reference sequence). The V and J ends lost 8 bases and 2 bases, in that order; junction bases with no gene match: 4. CDR3 amino acids: CASGGGSTDTQYF. In nucleotides, the CDR3 is TGTGCCAGTGGGGGGGGTTCCACAGATACGCAGTATTTT.

This clone is a singleton in its sample. V is TRBV4-2 and J is TRBJ1-4, with 8 bases fitting TRBD1. The CDR3 spans 16 residues. Germline V gene data show CDR1 as LGHNA and CDR2 as YNFKEQ. The V segment lost 1 base and the J segment 3 bases; nucleotides outside the gene matches: 4. The CDR3 nucleotides are TGTGCCAGCAGCCAAGCTAACAGGGGGTCTAATGAAAAACTGTTTTTT. Amino acid sequence: CASSQANRGSNEKLFF.

This chain joins TRBV7-2 and TRBJ2-7, with 15 bases lining up with TRBD2. The CDR3 spans 19 residues. The junction had 11 bases not matched to a gene; V was cut back by 5 bases and J by 0 bases. Germline V lookup: CDR1 SGHTA, CDR2 FQGNSA. As DNA, the CDR3 is TGTGCCAGCAGCGTTGGGACTAGCGGGAGGCCGCTAAGCTCCTACGAGCAGTACTTC. It encodes CASSVGTSGRPLSSYEQYF.

The chain carries TRBV5-1 and TRBJ2-7, with D perhaps matching TRBD1 (6 bases). Germline-derived CDR1 and CDR2 are SGHRS and YFSETQ. CDR3 length equals 13 residues. Between the trimmed V and J ends, which lost 0 bases and 5 bases, there was a span of 9 bases. DNA of the CDR3: TGCGCCAGCAGCTTGGCGGACAGTCACGAGCAGTACTTC. It yields the protein CASSLADSHEQYF.

This chain uses TRBV6-5 with TRBJ2-5; 10 positions match TRBD1. The CDR3 is 15 residues long. Losses at the gene ends were 2 bases for V and 6 bases for J; bases not matched to a gene: 6. CDR1 MNHEY and CDR2 SVGAGI come from the germline V gene. This CDR3 is CASSYGTGVTKTQYF. The CDR3 DNA follows: TGTGCCAGCAGTTACGGGACAGGGGTTACAAAGACCCAGTACTTC.

This chain connects TRBV29-1 to TRBJ1-1, with 10 bases aligning to TRBD1. CDR3 length: 16 residues. The V segment lost 4 bases and the J segment 2 bases; nucleotides outside the gene matches: 10. Per the germline V gene, CDR1 is SQVTM and CDR2 is ANQGSEA. The CDR3 region is CSVVISGTGENTEAFF. The CDR3 nucleotides read TGCAGCGTTGTAATATCCGGGACAGGGGAAAACACTGAAGCTTTCTTT.

The chain combines TRBV5-1 with TRBJ1-1; TRBD1 matches at 7 bases. The CDR3 runs 14 residues. Unmatched junction bases numbered 8, after V lost 4 bases and J lost 5 bases. From germline, CDR1 is SGHRS and CDR2 YFSETQ. The CDR3 here is CASSPATGRTEAFF. The CDR3 DNA sequence: TGCGCCAGCAGCCCGGCGACAGGGCGGACTGAAGCTTTCTTT. The full variable domain, rest sourced from reference TRBV5-1 and TRBJ1-1, is KAGVTQTPRYLIKTRGQQVTLSCSPISGHRSVSWYQQTPGQGLQFLFEYFSETQRNKGNFPGRFSGRQFSNSRSEMNVSTLELGDSALYLCASSPATGRTEAFFGQGTRLTVV.